The 14 T cell receptor beta chains reported below all come from one sample, sequenced in a study of shared clonotypes between healthy human individuals. Method: immunoSEQ multiplex PCR; TCRdb's copy keeps in-frame clones and lacks some. The profile covers about 700,000 clones, with 92% appearing a single time and nearly 25% taken by the ten largest. Naive CD8 cells lacked CD45RO and underwent positive selection for CCR7, leaving out terminally differentiated effector memory CD45RA+ cells. Sequenced material: naive CD8+ T cells sorted from blood. Receptors were obtained from a man younger than 40 in good health.

The rearrangement links TRBV6-1 to TRBJ2-1; 10 bases are a match to TRBD2. Germline V CDR1 and CDR2: MNHNS, SASEGT. CDR3 length equals 16 residues. V shed 1 base and J 5 bases; nucleotides not matched to a gene: 5. The DNA of the CDR3 is TGTGCCAGCAGTGAAGAAGGGACTAGCGCCCACAATGAGCAGTTCTTC. This encodes CASSEEGTSAHNEQFF.

The CDR3 sequence: CASVPGLAGQTYEQYF. CDR3 bases: TGCGCCAGCGTACCGGGACTAGCGGGACAAACCTACGAGCAGTACTTC. This sequence joins TRBV10-2 and TRBJ2-7; 13 nucleotides match TRBD2. With V trimmed by 8 bases and J by 2 bases, 9 bases remained unmatched. The CDR3 runs to 16 residues. CDR1 is WSHSY, CDR2 SAAADI, per germline.

For this clone: Other DNA sequences in this sample translate to the same CDR3. The rearrangement links TRBV27 to TRBJ2-1; D possibly corresponds to TRBD2 (6 bases). The germline V gene encodes CDR1 MNHEY and CDR2 SMNVEV (reference sequence). The CDR3 length is 12 residues. V was cut by 1 base and J by 10 bases, with 8 bases left in between. CDR3 bases: TGTGCCAGCAGTTTATGGGGGAGGGAGCAGTTCTTC. This translates into CASSLWGREQFF.

The chain uses TRBV11-3 and TRBJ2-7; TRBD2 is a possible D gene (5 bases). Per the germline V gene, CDR1 is SGHNT and CDR2 is YENEEA. This CDR3 is 13 amino acids long. Trimming cost V 2 bases and J 4 bases, with 9 bases left between them. CDR3 DNA: TGTGCCAGCAGCTTACAGTGGGAGTACGAGCAGTACTTC. This translates into CASSLQWEYEQYF.

The genes are TRBV4-1 and TRBJ2-7, with D possibly matching TRBD2 (6 bases). This CDR3 contains 16 residues. Looked up from germline, CDR1 is MGHRA and CDR2 is YSYEKL. V gave up 0 bases and J gave up 5 bases, with 17 bases separating them. The CDR3 DNA follows: TGCGCCAGCAGCCAAGATAATGACGGGAGAGAGGACGAGCAGTACTTC. It translates to CASSQDNDGREDEQYF.

The DNA for the CDR3 is TGTGCCAGCAGTGTCAGGGATGGGACCGAGACCCAGTACTTC. Its protein product is CASSVRDGTETQYF. This sequence joins TRBV27 and TRBJ2-5, with D possibly being TRBD1 or TRBD2 (5 bases each). V shed 5 bases and J shed 5 bases, with 15 bases lying between them. Germline V CDR1 and CDR2: MNHEY, SMNVEV (reference sequence). The CDR3 has 14 residues.

V usage is TRBV19 and J usage is TRBJ2-1; D assignment may be TRBD1 or TRBD2 (5 bases each). Trimming removed 3 bases from V and 1 base from J, with 10 bases in between. CDR1 is LNHDA, CDR2 SQIVND, per germline (reference sequence). This CDR3 comprises 15 residues. CDR3 region: CASSIGGHSYNEQFF. The CDR3 coding sequence is TGTGCCAGTAGTATCGGAGGACATTCCTACAATGAGCAGTTCTTC.

The chain uses TRBV4-3 and TRBJ2-2; D possibly matches TRBD1 or TRBD2 (6 bases each). Germline V CDR1 and CDR2: LGHNA, YSLEER. Trimming cost V 0 bases and J 5 bases, with 19 bases left between them. The CDR3 spans 18 residues. CDR3 nucleotides: TGCGCCAGCAGCCAAGATACCAGCGCACAGGGAGGAACCGGGGAGCTGTTTTTT. It codes for CASSQDTSAQGGTGELFF.

This chain uses TRBV7-3 with TRBJ2-3, with unresolved D. The V end was cut by 5 bases, the J end by 11 bases, with 8 bases between. CDR3 length: 10 amino acids. Germline V CDR1 and CDR2: SGHTA, FQGTGA. The CDR3 bases are TGTGCCAGCAGCGGGTCTGTGCAGTATTTT. This codes for CASSGSVQYF. The full variable domain, completed using reference TRBV7-3 and TRBJ2-3, is GAGVSQTPSNKVTEKGKYVELRCDPISGHTALYWYRQSLGQGPEFLIYFQGTGAADDSGLPNDRFFAVRPEGSVSTLKIQRTERGDSAVYLCASSGSVQYFGPGTRLTVL.

V is TRBV10-2 and J is TRBJ2-1, with D perhaps matching TRBD2 (5 bases). The CDR3 contains 15 residues. Deletions cut 7 bases from V and 0 bases from J, with 13 bases between. Germline V lookup: CDR1 WSHSY, CDR2 SAAADI. The CDR3 DNA is TGCGCCAGCACCGAACGGGATAGCTCCTACAATGAGCAGTTCTTC. It codes for CASTERDSSYNEQFF.

The chain couples TRBV7-9 to TRBJ2-7, with 7 bases aligning to TRBD1. Per germline, CDR1 SEHNR and CDR2 FQNEAQ (reference sequence). This CDR3 has 15 amino acids. V was clipped by 1 base and J by 2 bases; unmatched bases: 5. The CDR3 bases are TGTGCCAGCAGCTTAGGAGGGGGCGGAACCTACGAGCAGTACTTC. Translating it yields CASSLGGGGTYEQYF.

This chain joins TRBV19 and TRBJ2-2, with D perhaps matching TRBD2 (6 bases). CDR3 length: 14 residues. V was cut by 6 bases and J by 1 base, with 9 bases left in between. Germline CDR1 is LNHDA and CDR2 is SQIVND (reference sequence). CDR3 bases: TGTGCCAGTAGGGGGGGAATGAACACCGGGGAGCTGTTTTTT. Its protein product is CASRGGMNTGELFF.

The chain employs TRBV7-6 and TRBJ2-7; weak D call: TRBD1 (6 bases). CDR1 and CDR2 from the germline V gene are SGHVS and FNYEAQ. The CDR3 extends over 17 amino acids. The ends were cut back, 1 base at V and 6 bases at J, with 22 bases in the middle. The CDR3 spells CASSLGPTGTEVGEQYF. The CDR3 bases are TGTGCCAGCAGCTTAGGCCCCACAGGGACGGAGGTCGGCGAGCAGTACTTC.

The CDR3, as DNA: TGTGCCAGCAGCCCCGGTGGGACAGGGACGCCAAGGGACACTGAAGCTTTCTTT. The encoded protein is CASSPGGTGTPRDTEAFF. The J gene is TRBJ1-1, the V gene TRBV14, with 9 bases fitting TRBD1. J gave up 3 bases and V 4 bases, and 15 bases lay outside the gene matches. The CDR3 has 18 amino acids. Germline CDR1 SGHDN, CDR2 FVKESK.